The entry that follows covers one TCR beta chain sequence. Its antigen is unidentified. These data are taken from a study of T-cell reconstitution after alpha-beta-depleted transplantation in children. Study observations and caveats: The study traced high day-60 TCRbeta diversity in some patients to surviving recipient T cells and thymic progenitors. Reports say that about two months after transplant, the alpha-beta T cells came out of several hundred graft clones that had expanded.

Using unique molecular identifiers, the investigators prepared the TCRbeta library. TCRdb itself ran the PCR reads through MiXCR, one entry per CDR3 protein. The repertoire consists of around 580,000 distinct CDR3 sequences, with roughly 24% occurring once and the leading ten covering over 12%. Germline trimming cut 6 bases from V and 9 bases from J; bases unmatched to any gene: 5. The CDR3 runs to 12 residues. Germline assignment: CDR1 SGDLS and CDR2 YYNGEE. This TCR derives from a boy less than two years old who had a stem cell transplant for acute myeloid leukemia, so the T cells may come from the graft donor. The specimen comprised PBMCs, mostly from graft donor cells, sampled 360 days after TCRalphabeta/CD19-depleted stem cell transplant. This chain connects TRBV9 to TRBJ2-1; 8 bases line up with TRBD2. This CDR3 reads CASNRGGAEQFF. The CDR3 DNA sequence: TGTGCCAGCAACCGGGGGGGCGCTGAGCAGTTCTTC.